Listed below are T cell receptor beta chains from one sample, sequenced in a study of blood T cell repertoires in COVID-19. Sequencing was performed with immunoSEQ multiplex PCR; in TCRdb, only in-frame clones are kept and a portion is missing. The repertoire holds 90,000 to 100,000 clones, about 87% seen once, with 15% in the top ten. Sequenced: peripheral blood. All receptors derive from a human donor in a cohort sampled during active COVID-19. The CDR3 runs from the conserved cysteine through the conserved F or W. D genes are given only for firm matches. A row's size may be missing; if present it is once, few, many or a size class.

TRBJ1-5	-	TRBV19	-	CASADRTNQPQHF	TGTGCCTCCGCGGACAGAACCAATCAGCCCCAGCATTTT
TRBJ2-1	TRBD2	TRBV13	-	CASRSSGVKYNEQFF	TGTGCCAGCCGTAGCAGCGGGGTCAAATACAATGAGCAGTTCTTC
TRBJ1-2	TRBD1	TRBV12-3/TRBV12-4	-	CASSLFAGGYTF	TGTGCCAGCAGTTTATTTGCAGGGGGTTACACCTTC
TRBJ2-3	TRBD2	TRBV5-1	-	CASSLVAGGRTDTQYF	TGCGCCAGCAGCTTGGTAGCGGGAGGTCGAACAGATACGCAGTATTTT
TRBJ1-1	-	TRBV28	few	CASTSRVDTEAFF	TGTGCCAGCACTTCCAGGGTTGACACTGAAGCTTTCTTT
TRBJ2-5	-	TRBV12-3/TRBV12-4	-	CASSFARQETQYF	TGTGCCAGCAGTTTCGCACGGCAAGAGACCCAGTACTTC
TRBJ2-2	-	TRBV5-4	few	CASRAGTNTGELFF	TGTGCCAGCAGGGCCGGGACGAACACCGGGGAGCTGTTTTTT
TRBJ1-5	-	TRBV29-1	few	CSVTLGVNQPQHF	TGCAGCGTTACCCTAGGCGTCAATCAGCCCCAGCATTTT
TRBJ2-1	TRBD2	TRBV24-1	-	CATSGELASGGQFF	TGTGCCACCAGTGGGGAACTAGCGTCGGGGGGGCAGTTCTTC
TRBJ2-1	TRBD2	TRBV9	-	CASSVGGRAYNEQFF	TGTGCCAGCAGCGTAGGCGGGAGGGCCTACAATGAGCAGTTCTTC
TRBJ2-3	-	TRBV25-1	-	CASSERWDTQYF	TGTGCCAGCAGTGAGCGTTGGGATACGCAGTATTTT
TRBJ1-1	-	TRBV5-4	-	CASSLARAANTEAFF	TGTGCCAGCAGCTTGGCCAGGGCGGCGAACACTGAAGCTTTCTTT
TRBJ2-3	TRBD2	TRBV18	-	CASSPRLAGADTQYF	TGTGCCAGCTCACCGCGTCTAGCGGGGGCAGATACGCAGTATTTT
TRBJ2-1	-	TRBV5-1	-	CASDSADEQFF	TGCGCCAGCGATTCTGCGGATGAGCAGTTCTTC
TRBJ1-2	TRBD1	TRBV4-1	-	CASSQEARAGGTYGYTF	TGCGCCAGCAGCCAAGAAGCCAGGGCAGGGGGCACCTATGGCTACACCTTC
TRBJ2-2	-	TRBV9	-	CASSASTNTGELFF	TGTGCCAGCAGCGCAAGCACGAACACCGGGGAGCTGTTTTTT
TRBJ2-7	TRBD1	TRBV7-8	-	CASSESQGQGAYEQYF	TGTGCCAGCAGCGAGTCTCAAGGACAGGGGGCCTACGAGCAGTACTTC
TRBJ1-1	-	TRBV21-1	-	CASSERARAFF	TGTGCCAGCAGCGAGCGGGCACGAGCTTTCTTT
TRBJ2-1	-	TRBV19	-	CASSMAGAYNEQFF	TGTGCCAGTAGTATGGCGGGGGCATACAATGAGCAGTTCTTC
TRBJ1-2	-	TRBV2	-	CASMQGIGYGYTF	TGTGCCAGCATGCAGGGTATCGGCTATGGCTACACCTTC
TRBJ1-1	-	TRBV4-3	-	CASSQGAGGNTEAFF	TGCGCCAGCAGCCAAGGGGCGGGGGGGAACACTGAAGCTTTCTTT
TRBJ2-3	TRBD2	TRBV30	-	CAWTPGLANTDTQYF	TGTGCCTGGACCCCCGGACTAGCAAACACAGATACGCAGTATTTT
TRBJ2-1	-	TRBV29-1	-	CSGFRGQYEQFF	TGCAGCGGTTTTAGGGGACAATATGAGCAGTTCTTC
TRBJ2-1	TRBD2	TRBV2	-	CASSVLLAGGEQFF	TGTGCCAGCAGTGTGTTGCTAGCGGGGGGTGAGCAGTTCTTC
TRBJ1-1	TRBD1	TRBV5-6	-	CASSPGRGSPEAFF	TGTGCCAGCAGCCCCGGCAGGGGGAGCCCTGAAGCTTTCTTT
TRBJ2-1	-	TRBV19	-	CASSITGEPYNEQFF	TGTGCCAGTAGTATTACGGGGGAACCCTACAATGAGCAGTTCTTC
TRBJ2-1	-	TRBV28	-	CASTRQVSLSYNEQFF	TGTGCCAGCACTCGCCAGGTCTCATTATCCTACAATGAGCAGTTCTTC
TRBJ1-3	-	TRBV4-1	-	CASSQEEELSGNTIYF	TGCGCCAGCAGCCAAGAGGAGGAGCTCTCTGGAAACACCATATATTTT
TRBJ2-7	TRBD2	TRBV7-9	-	CASSLWASGGSSYEQYF	TGTGCCAGCAGCTTATGGGCCAGCGGGGGAAGCTCCTACGAGCAGTACTTC
TRBJ2-1	-	TRBV2	-	CASSLEQGGEQFF	TGTGCCAGCAGTTTAGAGCAGGGAGGTGAGCAGTTCTTC
TRBJ2-3	TRBD2	TRBV20-1	-	CSASPGTNTDTQYF	TGCAGTGCTAGTCCCGGGACTAACACAGATACGCAGTATTTT
TRBJ2-1	-	TRBV2	-	CASSAYNEQFF	TGTGCCAGCAGTGCATACAATGAGCAGTTCTTC
TRBJ1-3	-	TRBV10-3	-	CAIKGENRNTIYF	TGTGCCATCAAGGGGGAGAACAGGAACACCATATATTTT
TRBJ2-5	TRBD2	TRBV11-1	-	CASSLISGRRETQYF	TGTGCCAGCAGCTTAATTAGCGGGAGAAGGGAGACCCAGTACTTC
TRBJ1-2	TRBD1	TRBV7-9	-	CASSAHTGAGLF	TGTGCCAGCAGCGCTCATACAGGGGCCGGCCTCTTC
TRBJ1-1	-	TRBV19	-	CASSISQVGTEAFF	TGTGCCAGTAGTATATCACAGGTGGGAACTGAAGCTTTCTTT
TRBJ2-5	-	TRBV3-1/TRBV3-2	-	CASSQDAGQETQYF	TGTGCCAGCAGCCAAGATGCCGGCCAAGAGACCCAGTACTTC
TRBJ1-1	-	TRBV13	-	CASSEGTYMNTEAFF	TGTGCCAGCAGCGAGGGCACTTATATGAACACTGAAGCTTTCTTT
TRBJ1-6	TRBD1	TRBV18	few	CASSPSAGGAYNSPLHF	TGTGCCAGCTCACCGTCGGCAGGGGGTGCCTATAATTCACCCCTCCACTTT
TRBJ1-2	TRBD1	TRBV6-6	-	CASSAQTGTGDRGYTF	TGTGCCAGCAGTGCACAAACCGGGACAGGGGATAGAGGCTACACCTTC
TRBJ2-7	-	TRBV6-1	-	CASSETGYYEQYF	TGTGCCAGCAGTGAAACAGGGTACTACGAGCAGTACTTC
TRBJ1-6	TRBD1	TRBV19	-	CASSIGETGASPLHF	TGTGCCAGTAGTATTGGCGAGACAGGGGCTTCACCCCTCCACTTT
TRBJ2-3	-	TRBV27	-	CASSSPGLVGTDTQYF	TGTGCCAGCAGTTCCCCGGGACTCGTGGGTACAGATACGCAGTATTTT
TRBJ1-1	-	TRBV12-3/TRBV12-4	-	CASSLNSWREAFF	TGTGCCAGCAGTTTGAACAGTTGGCGTGAAGCTTTCTTT
TRBJ2-3	-	TRBV2	-	CASKFWDRTEGAQYF	TGTGCCAGCAAGTTCTGGGACCGGACAGAGGGGGCGCAGTATTTT